This TCR beta chain was identified during a study of blood T cell repertoires in COVID-19. This table comes from immunoSEQ multiplex PCR, and its TCRdb copy is limited to in-frame clones, with some not included. The sample carries 250,000 to 350,000 clones, 85% recorded once. The CDR3 is 13 amino acids. V lost 3 bases to trimming and J lost 9 bases, with 12 bases between them. Germline CDR1 reads KGHSH; CDR2 reads LQKENI. The rearrangement joins TRBV18 to TRBJ2-1; D unclear. The receptor comes from a woman aged 45-60 years with active or convalescent COVID-19. Material for sequencing was peripheral blood. The CDR3 region has the DNA TGTGCCAGCTCACCGCCGCTGAGTATTGAGCAGTTCTTC. Its protein is CASSPPLSIEQFF.